The 6 T cell receptor beta chains reported below all come from one sample, sequenced in a study of blood T cell repertoires in COVID-19. Clones were sequenced by immunoSEQ multiplex PCR, and TCRdb holds only the in-frame ones, with some missing. The sample records over 250,000 clones, 65% to 85% being singletons. Sequencing was done on a sample of peripheral blood. The source is a human donor with COVID-19, enrolled during active disease. The donor label of this sample is uncertain.

V gene TRBV6-2 or TRBV6-3 combines with J gene TRBJ1-5; 8 nucleotides align to TRBD1. V lost 2 bases and J lost 4; bases outside the gene matches: 7. The germline CDR1 and CDR2 sequences are MNHEY and SVGEGT. The CDR3 length is 16 residues. CDR3 sequence reads: CASSYEVTGVNQPQHF. DNA of the CDR3: TGTGCCAGCAGTTACGAGGTGACAGGGGTAAATCAGCCCCAGCATTTT.

The rearrangement joins TRBV5-1 to TRBJ1-3, with D possibly being TRBD1 (6 bases). Trimming removed 0 bases at V and 4 bases at J, with 14 bases between. CDR3 length: 16 amino acids. Germline CDR1 and CDR2: SGHRS and YFSETQ. CDR3 loop: CASSLAGAARGNTIYF. As DNA, the CDR3 is TGCGCCAGCAGCTTGGCAGGGGCCGCCAGGGGAAACACCATATATTTT. Drawing the rest from reference TRBV5-1 and TRBJ1-3, the complete variable domain is KAGVTQTPRYLIKTRGQQVTLSCSPISGHRSVSWYQQTPGQGLQFLFEYFSETQRNKGNFPGRFSGRQFSNSRSEMNVSTLELGDSALYLCASSLAGAARGNTIYFGEGSWLTVV.

The chain carries TRBV9 and TRBJ1-3; maybe TRBD1 (6 bases). Trimming removed 2 bases at V and 7 bases at J, with 10 bases between. From germline, CDR1 is SGDLS and CDR2 YYNGEE. The length of the CDR3 is 13 residues. The CDR3 is CASSVQGTNTIYF. For the CDR3, the DNA is TGTGCCAGCAGCGTCCAGGGGACCAACACCATATATTTT.

The J gene is TRBJ2-2, the V gene TRBV5-1; D perhaps matches TRBD2 (6 bases). Germline loops: CDR1 SGHRS, CDR2 YFSETQ. Trimming took off 2 bases at V and 3 bases at J, with 17 bases between the two ends. The CDR3 runs 17 residues. CDR3 protein: CASSFGGGRRDTGELFF. The CDR3 DNA follows: TGCGCCAGCAGCTTTGGTGGGGGGAGACGCGACACCGGGGAGCTGTTTTTT.

The rearrangement joins TRBV28 to TRBJ2-7, with D maybe TRBD2 (6 bases). V dropped 5 bases and J dropped 5 bases, with 19 bases sitting between them. The CDR3 totals 15 residues. Germline values: CDR1 MDHEN, CDR2 SYDVKM. CDR3 coding DNA: TGTGCCAGCAGTCCGAGCGTGACTAGAGTAGACGAGCAGTACTTC. This gives the protein CASSPSVTRVDEQYF. Together with reference TRBV28 and TRBJ2-7, the CDR3 gives the full variable domain: DVKVTQSSRYLVKRTGEKVFLECVQDMDHENMFWYRQDPGLGLRLIYFSYDVKMKEKGDIPEGYSVSREKKERFSLILESASTNQTSMYLCASSPSVTRVDEQYFGPGTRLTVT.

The chain links TRBV9 to TRBJ2-5, with 10 bases that match TRBD2. Germline trimming cut 4 bases from V and 1 base from J; bases unmatched to any gene: 4. Germline V gene sequence: CDR1 SGDLS, CDR2 YYNGEE. The CDR3 covers 15 residues. The CDR3 DNA reads TGTGCCAGCAGCCCTAGCGGGAGACCCCAAGAGACCCAGTACTTC. It codes for CASSPSGRPQETQYF.